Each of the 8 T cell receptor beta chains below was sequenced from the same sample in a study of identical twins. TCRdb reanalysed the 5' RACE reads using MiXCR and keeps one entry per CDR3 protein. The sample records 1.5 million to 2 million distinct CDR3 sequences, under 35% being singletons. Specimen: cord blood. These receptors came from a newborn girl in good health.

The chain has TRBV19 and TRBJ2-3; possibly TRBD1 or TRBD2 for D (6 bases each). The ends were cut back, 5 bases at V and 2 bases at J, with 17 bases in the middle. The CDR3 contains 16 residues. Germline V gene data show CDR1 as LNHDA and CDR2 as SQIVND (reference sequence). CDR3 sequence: CASSPTLGGNTDTQYF. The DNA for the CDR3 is TGTGCCAGTAGTCCCACCTTGGGGGGCAACACAGATACGCAGTATTTT.

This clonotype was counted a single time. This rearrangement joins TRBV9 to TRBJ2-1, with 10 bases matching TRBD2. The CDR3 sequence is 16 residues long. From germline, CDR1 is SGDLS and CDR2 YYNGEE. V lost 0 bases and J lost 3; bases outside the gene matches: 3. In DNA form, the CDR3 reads TGTGCCAGCAGCGTAGTCAGGACTAGCGGCTACAATGAGCAGTTCTTC. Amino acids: CASSVVRTSGYNEQFF. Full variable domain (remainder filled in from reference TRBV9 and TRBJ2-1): DSGVTQTPKHLITATGQRVTLRCSPRSGDLSVYWYQQSLDQGLQFLIQYYNGEERAKGNILERFSAQQFPDLHSELNLSSLELGDSALYFCASSVVRTSGYNEQFFGPGTRLTVL.

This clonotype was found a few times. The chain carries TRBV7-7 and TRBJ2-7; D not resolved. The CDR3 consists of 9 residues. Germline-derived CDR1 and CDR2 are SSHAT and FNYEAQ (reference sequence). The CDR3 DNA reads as TGTGCTATGTACTACGAGCAGTACTTC. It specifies CAMYYEQYF.

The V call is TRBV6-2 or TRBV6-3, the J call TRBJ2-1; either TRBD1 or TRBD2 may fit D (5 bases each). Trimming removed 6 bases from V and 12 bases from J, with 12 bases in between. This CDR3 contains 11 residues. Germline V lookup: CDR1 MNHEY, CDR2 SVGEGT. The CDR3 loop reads CASSPGTSQFF. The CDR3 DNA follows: TGTGCCAGCAGCCCAGGGACCTCGCAGTTCTTC.

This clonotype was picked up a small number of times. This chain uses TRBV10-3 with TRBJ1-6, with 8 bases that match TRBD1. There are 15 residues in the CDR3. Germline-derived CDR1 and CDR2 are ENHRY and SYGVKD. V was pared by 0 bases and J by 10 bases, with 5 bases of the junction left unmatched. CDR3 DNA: TGTGCCATCAGTGAGTCGGCAGGGGGCAGGTCACCCCTCCACTTT. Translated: CAISESAGGRSPLHF.

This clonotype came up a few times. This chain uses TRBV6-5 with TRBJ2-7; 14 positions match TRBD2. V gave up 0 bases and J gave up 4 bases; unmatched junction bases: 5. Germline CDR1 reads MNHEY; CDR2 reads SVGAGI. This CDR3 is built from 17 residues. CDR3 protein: CASSYSSGTSGSYEQYF. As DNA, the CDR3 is TGTGCCAGCAGTTACTCATCAGGGACTAGCGGGAGTTACGAGCAGTACTTC.

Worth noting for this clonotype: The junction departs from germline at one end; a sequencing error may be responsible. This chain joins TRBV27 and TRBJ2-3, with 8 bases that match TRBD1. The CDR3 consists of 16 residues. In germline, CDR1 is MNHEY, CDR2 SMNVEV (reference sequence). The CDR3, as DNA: TGTGCCAGCGGTTTATATCGGGGACAGGGCACAGATACGCAGTATTTT. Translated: CASGLYRGQGTDTQYF.

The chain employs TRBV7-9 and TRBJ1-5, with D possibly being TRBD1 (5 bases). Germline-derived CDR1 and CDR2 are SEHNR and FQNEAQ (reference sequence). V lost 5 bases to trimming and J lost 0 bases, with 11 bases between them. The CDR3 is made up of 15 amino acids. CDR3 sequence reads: CASSTTGDSNQPQHF. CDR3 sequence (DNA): TGTGCCAGCAGCACAACAGGCGATAGCAATCAGCCCCAGCATTTT.